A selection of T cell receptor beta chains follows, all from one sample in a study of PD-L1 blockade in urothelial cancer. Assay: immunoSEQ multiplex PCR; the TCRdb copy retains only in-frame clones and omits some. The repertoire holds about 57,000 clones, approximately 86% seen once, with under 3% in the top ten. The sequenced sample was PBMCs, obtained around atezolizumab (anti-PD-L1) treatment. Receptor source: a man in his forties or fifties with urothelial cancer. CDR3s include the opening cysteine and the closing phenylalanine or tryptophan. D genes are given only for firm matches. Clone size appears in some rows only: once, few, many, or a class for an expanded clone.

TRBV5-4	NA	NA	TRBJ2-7	TGTGCCAGCAGCTTGGATCCGACACGAAGATATTACGAGCAGTACTTC	CASSLDPTRRYYEQYF
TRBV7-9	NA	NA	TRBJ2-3	TGTGCCAGCAGCCAGGGTACGCAGTATTTT	CASSQGTQYF
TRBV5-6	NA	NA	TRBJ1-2	TGTGCCAGCAGCCCCACCCGGGGGGACAATTATGGCTACACCTTC	CASSPTRGDNYGYTF
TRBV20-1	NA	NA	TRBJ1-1	TGCAGTGCTAGTCTGGTTTCGCAGTTCTTT	CSASLVSQFF
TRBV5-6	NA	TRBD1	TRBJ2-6	TGTGCCAGCAGCTTGGTGAGGGGGCGGTTTGGGGCCAACGTCCTGACTTTC	CASSLVRGRFGANVLTF
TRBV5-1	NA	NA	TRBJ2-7	TGCGCCAGCAGCTTGGCGTCAGGGTCCTACGAGCAGTACTTC	CASSLASGSYEQYF
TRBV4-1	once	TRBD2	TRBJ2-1	TGCGCCAGCAGCCAGACGACTAGCGGGAGCTACAATGAGCAGTTCTTC	CASSQTTSGSYNEQFF
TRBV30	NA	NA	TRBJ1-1	TGTGCCTGGTCTGGACTGAAGAACACTGAAGCTTTCTTT	CAWSGLKNTEAFF
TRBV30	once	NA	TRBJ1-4	TGTGCCTGGAGTGTACCGGGTGTTTTGGCTAATGAAAAACTGTTTTTT	CAWSVPGVLANEKLFF
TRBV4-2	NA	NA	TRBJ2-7	TGTGCCAGCAGCCCACAACCGGGAGTAAACGAGCAGTACTTC	CASSPQPGVNEQYF
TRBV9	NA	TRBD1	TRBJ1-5	TGTGCCAGCAGCGTCGGGACAGGTACGGTGAATCAGCCCCAGCATTTT	CASSVGTGTVNQPQHF
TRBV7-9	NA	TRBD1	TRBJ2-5	TGTGCCAGCAGCTCCCCAGGGGGTCAAGAGACCCAGTACTTC	CASSSPGGQETQYF
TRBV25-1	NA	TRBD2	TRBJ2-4	TGTGCCAGCACCCCGCGGGGGGGCTCGAAAAACATTCAGTACTTC	CASTPRGGSKNIQYF
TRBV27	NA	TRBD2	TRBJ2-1	TGTGCCAGCAGTTCCCCCAGGACTAGCGGGAGACCCTACAATGAGCAGTTCTTC	CASSSPRTSGRPYNEQFF
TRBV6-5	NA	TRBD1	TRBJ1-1	TGTGCCAGCAGTTACACAAGGACAGGGAGAGCTGAAGCTTTCTTT	CASSYTRTGRAEAFF
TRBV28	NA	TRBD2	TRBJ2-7	TGTGCCAGCAGTTTCGGACTAGCGTCCTCCTACGAGCAGTACTTC	CASSFGLASSYEQYF
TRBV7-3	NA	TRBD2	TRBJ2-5	TGTGCCAGCAGCCCGGGGACTAGCACGGGACAGACCCAGTACTTC	CASSPGTSTGQTQYF
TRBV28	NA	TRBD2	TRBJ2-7	TGTGCCAGCTGCACTAGCGGAACCTGCGAGCAGTACTTC	CASCTSGTCEQYF
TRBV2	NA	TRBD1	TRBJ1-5	TGTGCCAGCAGTGACCCCAGGGGGCCCCATCAGCCCCAGCATTTT	CASSDPRGPHQPQHF
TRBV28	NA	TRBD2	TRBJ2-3	TGTGCCAGCAGCAAACCATCTAGCGGGAGACCAGATACGCAGTATTTT	CASSKPSSGRPDTQYF
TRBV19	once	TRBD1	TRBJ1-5	TGTGCCAGTAGTATAGGCGTAGTATCCGGGACAGCTTCGTATAGCAATCAGCCCCAGCATTTT	CASSIGVVSGTASYSNQPQHF
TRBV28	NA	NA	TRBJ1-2	TGTGCCAGCGGGAGGGGTGGCTATGGCTACACCTTC	CASGRGGYGYTF
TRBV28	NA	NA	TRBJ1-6	TGTGCCAGCCAGGGCAGGGCCGATTCACCCCTCCACTTT	CASQGRADSPLHF
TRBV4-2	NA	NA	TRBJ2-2	TGTGCCAGCAGCCCTTTCGGGACTCGAAACACCGGGGAGCTGTTTTTT	CASSPFGTRNTGELFF
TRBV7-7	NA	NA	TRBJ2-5	TGTGCTAGCAGCCCCGGGGAGACCCAGTACTTC	CASSPGETQYF
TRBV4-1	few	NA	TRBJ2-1	TGCGCCAGCAGCCAAGATCAGGCCAACCGAGTCTTC	CASSQDQANRVF
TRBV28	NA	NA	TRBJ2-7	TGTGCCAGCAGTAACCTAGCTGTCGAGCAGTACTTC	CASSNLAVEQYF
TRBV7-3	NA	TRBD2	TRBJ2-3	TGTGCCAGCAGCTTAAGACCAACGGGAGGGGCAGATACGCAGTATTTT	CASSLRPTGGADTQYF
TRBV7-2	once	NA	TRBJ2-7	TGTGCCAGCAGCTTATCCTACTACGAGCAGTACTTC	CASSLSYYEQYF
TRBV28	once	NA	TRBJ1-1	TGTGCCAGCAGTTTCTTATTGAACACTGAAGCTTTCTTT	CASSFLLNTEAFF
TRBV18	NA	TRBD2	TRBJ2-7	TGTGCCAGCTCACCACCGGGACTAGCGGGAGCGCGGAGAGGCGAGCAGTACTTC	CASSPPGLAGARRGEQYF
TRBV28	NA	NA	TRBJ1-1	TGTGCCAGCAGCCTTTTTGCCCGGACTGAAGCTTTCTTT	CASSLFARTEAFF
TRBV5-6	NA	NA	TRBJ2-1	TGTGCCAGCAGCGGAGGGGTATCGGAGTTCTTC	CASSGGVSEFF
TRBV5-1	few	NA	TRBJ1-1	TGCGCCAGCAGGGGGCAGGGGAACACTGAAGCTTTCTTT	CASRGQGNTEAFF
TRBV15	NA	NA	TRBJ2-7	TGTGCCACCAGCAGAGAGTTAGCGGATTTGTACGAGCAGTACTTC	CATSRELADLYEQYF
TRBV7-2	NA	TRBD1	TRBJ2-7	TGTGCCAGCAGGGACAGGACCTCCTACGAGCAGTACTTC	CASRDRTSYEQYF
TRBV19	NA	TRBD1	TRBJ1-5	TGTGCCAGTACCTATTCGACAGGGAGCAATCAGCCCCAGCATTTT	CASTYSTGSNQPQHF
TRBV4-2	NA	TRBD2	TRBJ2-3	TGTGCCAGCAGCCGCGGCGGGACTAGCGGCACAGATACGCAGTATTTT	CASSRGGTSGTDTQYF
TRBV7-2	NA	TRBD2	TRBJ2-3	TGTGCCAGCATCCCGTGGTCGGGAGGTTCCACAGATACGCAGTATTTT	CASIPWSGGSTDTQYF
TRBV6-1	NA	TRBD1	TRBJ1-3	TGTGCCAGCAGTGAGTCCCCGGGACAGGGGAGCGACACCATATATTTT	CASSESPGQGSDTIYF
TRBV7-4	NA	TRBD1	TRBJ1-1	TGTGCCAGCAGCCACGGACAGGGAGGGGGCGAAGCTTTCTTT	CASSHGQGGGEAFF
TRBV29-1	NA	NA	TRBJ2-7	TGCAGCGTTTATGGAAGGGGGTTCTCCGAGCAGTACTTC	CSVYGRGFSEQYF
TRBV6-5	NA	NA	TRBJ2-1	TGTGCCAGCAGTTCCCTCGCGAGCGGTTCTGGTGAGCAGTTCTTC	CASSSLASGSGEQFF
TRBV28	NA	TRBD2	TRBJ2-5	TGTGCCAGCAGTTTATCCGGAGCGGGGAACCAAGAGACCCAGTACTTC	CASSLSGAGNQETQYF
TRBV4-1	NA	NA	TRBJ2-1	TGCGCCAGCAGCCTCGGCCGGGGACTTAGCTCCTACAATGAGCAGTTCTTC	CASSLGRGLSSYNEQFF
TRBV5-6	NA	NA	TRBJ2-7	TGTGCCAGCAGCTTGGTGGACACCTACGAGCAGTACTTC	CASSLVDTYEQYF
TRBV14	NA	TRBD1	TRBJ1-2	TGTGCCAGCAGCCCGAGCCCAGGACAGGGTTACTATGGCTACACCTTC	CASSPSPGQGYYGYTF
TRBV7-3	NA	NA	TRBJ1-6	TGTGCCAGCAGCTTATTTCCAGGGGTTGGTTCACCCCTCCACTTT	CASSLFPGVGSPLHF
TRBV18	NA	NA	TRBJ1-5	TGTGCCAGCTCCCCCCCTTATCAGCCCCAGCATTTT	CASSPPYQPQHF
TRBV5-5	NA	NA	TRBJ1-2	TGTGCCAGCAGCATAGGGGGGGAGGACTATGGCTACACCTTC	CASSIGGEDYGYTF
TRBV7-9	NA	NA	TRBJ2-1	TGTGCCAGCAGCTTAGGGGGGGGCGAGCAGTTCTTC	CASSLGGGEQFF
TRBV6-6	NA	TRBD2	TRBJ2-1	TGTGCCAGCCGAGCGGGAGGGCTGAATGAGCAGTTCTTC	CASRAGGLNEQFF
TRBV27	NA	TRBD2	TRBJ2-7	TGTGCCAGCAGTCCGGGGGGGCTAGCGGGCTCCTACGAGCAGTACTTC	CASSPGGLAGSYEQYF
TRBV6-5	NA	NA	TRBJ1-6	TGTGCCGCCCACCGGACAAATAATTCACCCCTCCACTTT	CAAHRTNNSPLHF
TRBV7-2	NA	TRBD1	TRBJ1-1	TGTGCCAGCAGCTTAGGACAGGGTTTTTCCGAAGCTTTCTTT	CASSLGQGFSEAFF
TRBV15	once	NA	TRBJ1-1	TGTGCCACCAGCAGAGATCAGGGGACGAAGAACACTGAAGCTTTCTTT	CATSRDQGTKNTEAFF
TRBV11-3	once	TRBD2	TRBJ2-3	TGTGCCAGCAGCGATGGGGCTAGCGGGATGGGTACGCAGTATTTT	CASSDGASGMGTQYF